The T cell receptor (beta chain) under discussion was sequenced for a study of breast tumors, draining lymph nodes, adjacent tissues. This clonotype was counted many times. Its cognate antigen is unknown. J gave up 1 base and V 7 bases, and 9 bases lay outside the gene matches. The CDR3 sequence is 16 residues long. TCRdb recomputed calls from the multiplex PCR reads with MiXCR, one row per CDR3 protein. The sample has 200,000 to 300,000 distinct CDR3 sequences, about 33% seen once. General study points: Tumors had less TCR diversity than lymph nodes, more than nontumor tissue. Findings are consistent with lymph node origin and intratumoral expansion of most tumor T cells. Data only fit, rather than demonstrated, lymph node origin of most tumor T cells.

Axillary draining lymph nodes of breast cancer patients supplied the node samples. The source material was axillary lymph node tissue. This sequence originates from a female donor with breast cancer. Some clones in this sample may be carry-over from other donors' samples. The gene calls are TRBV12-3 or TRBV12-4 and TRBJ2-7, with TRBD1 matching over 11 bases. The CDR3 bases are TGTGCCAGCACCCCTGGGGGACAGGGGGGGTCCTACGAGCAGTACTTC. Translated, it gives CASTPGGQGGSYEQYF.